This T cell receptor (beta chain) was recorded in a study of OX40 agonist ivuxolimab in advanced cancers. Study details: Three dose-escalation patients had partial responses: one with hepatocellular carcinoma and two with cutaneous melanoma. General study results and limits: Some nonresponders additionally presented with little normalized T-cell clonal expansion.

Note on this clone: Its target is not known.

Sequencing used immunoSEQ multiplex PCR; TCRdb keeps in-frame clones, though not all of them. The sample holds 55,000 to 90,000 clones, 88% seen once. Germline CDR1 SGHAT, CDR2 FQDESV (reference sequence). The CDR3 spans 13 residues. The V end lost 2 bases, the J end lost 8 bases, and 12 bases lay between the germline ends. The origin of this receptor is an adult with an advanced solid tumor such as melanoma, head and neck, liver or kidney cancer. The sample in question was CD4+ or CD8+ T cells sorted from blood, obtained in a trial of the OX40 agonist ivuxolimab. J is TRBJ1-2 and V is TRBV11-1, with TRBD1 as a possible D gene (5 bases). The CDR3 DNA follows: TGTGCCAGCAGCTTATCAGGGCGGAACGGCTACACCTTC. This codes for CASSLSGRNGYTF.